This TCR beta chain stems from a study of T cells after yellow fever vaccination. This CDR3 spans 12 amino acids. Trimming pared 4 bases from V and 11 bases from J, leaving 12 bases between. Germline V CDR1 and CDR2: SGHAT, FQNNGV. This clonotype was counted a few times. Its antigen is unknown. Study outcomes and limitations: Compared with primary, the secondary response was weaker and peaked at day 5, not 15. Post-booster reappearance was seen for most primary-vaccination clones (just over 95% CD4, about 90% CD8).

A process of 5'RACE template switching, which added a universal primer site and UMIs, was used to make TCR cDNA. TCRdb re-analysed the 5' RACE reads in MiXCR, keeping a single row per CDR3 protein. The sample contains approximately 70,000 distinct CDR3 sequences, around 7% of which appear only once. The material sequenced was CD8+ T cells sorted from PBMCs, taken more than 8 days after the first yellow fever vaccination. The source is a man aged 18 to 30 who received the YFV17D yellow fever vaccine. The chain couples TRBV11-2 to TRBJ1-5, with D unresolved. The CDR3 DNA reads TGTGCCAGCAGCTACCGCGACGGGACCCAGCATTTT. Residues: CASSYRDGTQHF.